This T cell receptor beta chain was found in a study of cytomegalovirus exposure and HLA in healthy donors. The J segment lost 2 bases and the V segment lost 5 bases, leaving 4 bases of the junction unmatched. CDR1 SGHTA and CDR2 FQGTGA come from the germline V gene. The CDR3 totals 14 residues. Method: immunoSEQ multiplex PCR; TCRdb's copy keeps in-frame clones and lacks some. This table holds some 120,000 clones, 88% found once. The sequence was obtained from a man younger than 40 in good health and CMV-seronegative. The chain couples TRBV7-3 to TRBJ2-3; TRBD2 agrees at 7 bases. Sequenced input: PBMCs. CDR3 nucleotides: TGTGCCAGCAGCACCGGGACTACCACAGATACGCAGTATTTT. Its protein product is CASSTGTTTDTQYF. Complete variable domain (other parts from reference TRBV7-3 and TRBJ2-3): GAGVSQTPSNKVTEKGKYVELRCDPISGHTALYWYRQSLGQGPEFLIYFQGTGAADDSGLPNDRFFAVRPEGSVSTLKIQRTERGDSAVYLCASSTGTTTDTQYFGPGTRLTVL.